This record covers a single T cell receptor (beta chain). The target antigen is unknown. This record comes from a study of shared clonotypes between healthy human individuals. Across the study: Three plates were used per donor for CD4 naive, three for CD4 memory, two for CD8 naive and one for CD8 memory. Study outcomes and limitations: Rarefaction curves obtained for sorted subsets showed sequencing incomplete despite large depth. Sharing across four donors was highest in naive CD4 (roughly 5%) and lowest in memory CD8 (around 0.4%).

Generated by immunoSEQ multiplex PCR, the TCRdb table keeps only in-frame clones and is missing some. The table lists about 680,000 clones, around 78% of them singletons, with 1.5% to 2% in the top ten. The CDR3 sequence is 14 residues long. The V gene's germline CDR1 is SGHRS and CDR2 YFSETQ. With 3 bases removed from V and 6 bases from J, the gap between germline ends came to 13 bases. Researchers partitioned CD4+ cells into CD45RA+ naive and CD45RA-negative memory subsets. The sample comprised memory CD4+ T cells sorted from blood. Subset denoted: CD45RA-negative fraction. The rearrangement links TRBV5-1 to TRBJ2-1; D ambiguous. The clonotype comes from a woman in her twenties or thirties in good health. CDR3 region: CASSSRTYGNEQFF. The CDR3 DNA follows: TGCGCCAGCAGCTCGAGGACGTATGGCAATGAGCAGTTCTTC.